These T cell receptor beta chains were read from a single sample in a study of cytomegalovirus exposure and HLA in healthy donors. Data came from immunoSEQ multiplex PCR; TCRdb stores just in-frame clones and leaves some out. The data show approximately 110,000 clones, 79% seen once. What was sequenced was PBMCs. The receptors here all came from a woman between 40 and 50 years old in good health and CMV-seronegative. Each CDR3 is given with its conserved first and last residue. A D gene is named only where the DNA matches it firmly. Size tells how often a clone was seen (once, few, many) or the class of an expanded clone, and some rows leave it out.

CDR3: CASSGSPKEGLSYGYTF; DNA: TGTGCCAGCAGCGGATCCCCCAAGGAGGGCTTGAGCTATGGCTACACCTTC; V: TRBV9; J: TRBJ1-2; size: -; D: -
CDR3: CASSLVAGELYEQYF; DNA: TGTGCCAGCAGCCTCGTGGCGGGGGAACTTTACGAGCAGTACTTC; V: TRBV7-9; J: TRBJ2-7; size: -; D: TRBD2
CDR3: CASHREGAAYEQYF; DNA: TGTGCCAGCCACCGAGAAGGGGCGGCCTACGAGCAGTACTTC; V: TRBV6-6; J: TRBJ2-7; size: few; D: -
CDR3: CASRPTGGNTEAFF; DNA: TGTGCCAGCAGACCCACAGGTGGCAACACTGAAGCTTTCTTT; V: TRBV6-5; J: TRBJ1-1; size: -; D: -
CDR3: CSSSLTREFPYEQYF; DNA: TGTTCCAGCAGCTTAACCAGGGAATTTCCCTACGAGCAGTACTTC; V: TRBV7-9; J: TRBJ2-7; size: -; D: -
CDR3: CASSLTEGYQPQHF; DNA: TGTGCCAGCAGCTTAACTGAGGGTTATCAGCCCCAGCATTTT; V: TRBV7-2; J: TRBJ1-5; size: -; D: -
CDR3: CASSQAMAYNEKLFF; DNA: TGCGCCAGCAGCCAAGCGATGGCTTACAATGAAAAACTGTTTTTT; V: TRBV4-3; J: TRBJ1-4; size: -; D: -
CDR3: CASSLGGQGREQYF; DNA: TGTGCCAGCAGCTTAGGGGGACAGGGTCGGGAGCAGTACTTC; V: TRBV7-2; J: TRBJ2-7; size: -; D: TRBD1
CDR3: CASSLGPSEQYF; DNA: TGTGCCAGCAGCTTGGGTCCCTCCGAGCAGTACTTC; V: TRBV5-5; J: TRBJ2-7; size: -; D: -
CDR3: CASSLAITGGSGANVLTF; DNA: TGCGCCAGCAGCTTAGCAATTACAGGGGGCTCTGGGGCCAACGTCCTGACTTTC; V: TRBV5-1; J: TRBJ2-6; size: -; D: TRBD1
CDR3: CASSTRQGGKNTEAFF; DNA: TGTGCCAGCAGCACCAGACAGGGGGGGAAAAACACTGAAGCTTTCTTT; V: TRBV7-2; J: TRBJ1-1; size: -; D: TRBD1
CDR3: CASSSGLAGSTDTQYF; DNA: TGCGCCAGCAGCTCTGGACTAGCGGGGAGCACAGATACGCAGTATTTT; V: TRBV5-1; J: TRBJ2-3; size: once; D: TRBD2
CDR3: CASSPRSGGDYNEQFF; DNA: TGTGCCAGCAGTCCGCGTAGCGGGGGGGACTACAATGAGCAGTTCTTC; V: TRBV27; J: TRBJ2-1; size: -; D: TRBD2
CDR3: CASSPDPDTLGPNEQFF; DNA: TGTGCCAGCAGCCCCGACCCAGACACCCTGGGGCCGAATGAGCAGTTCTTC; V: TRBV9; J: TRBJ2-1; size: -; D: -
CDR3: CASSLVAGLNTEAFF; DNA: TGTGCCAGCAGCTTGGTCGCGGGATTGAACACTGAAGCTTTCTTT; V: TRBV5-6; J: TRBJ1-1; size: -; D: -
CDR3: CASSVAGARNSPLHF; DNA: TGCGCCAGCAGCGTAGCGGGGGCCCGTAATTCACCCCTCCACTTT; V: TRBV5-1; J: TRBJ1-6; size: -; D: -
CDR3: CASSVEAGGTDEQYF; DNA: TGTGCCAGCAGCGTAGAGGCAGGGGGCACGGACGAGCAGTACTTC; V: TRBV9; J: TRBJ2-7; size: -; D: TRBD1
CDR3: CASSSETGGGEKLFF; DNA: TGTGCCAGCAGTTCCGAAACAGGGGGTGGTGAAAAACTGTTTTTT; V: TRBV28; J: TRBJ1-4; size: -; D: TRBD1
CDR3: CASNREPVKDQPQHF; DNA: TGTGCCAGCAACCGGGAACCCGTGAAGGATCAGCCCCAGCATTTT; V: TRBV6-1; J: TRBJ1-5; size: once; D: -
CDR3: CAWSPRDRGVAVGETQYF; DNA: TGTGCCTGGAGTCCTCGGGACAGGGGGGTAGCAGTGGGGGAGACCCAGTACTTC; V: TRBV30; J: TRBJ2-5; size: once; D: TRBD1
CDR3: CASSVTSGDPDTQYF; DNA: TGTGCCAGCAGCGTAACTAGCGGGGACCCAGATACGCAGTATTTT; V: TRBV9; J: TRBJ2-3; size: -; D: TRBD2
CDR3: CASSSPRGNYGYTF; DNA: TGTGCCAGCAGCTCCCCCCGGGGGAACTATGGCTACACCTTC; V: TRBV28; J: TRBJ1-2; size: -; D: -
CDR3: CASIPTGTNTEAFF; DNA: TGTGCCAGCATTCCCACAGGGACGAACACTGAAGCTTTCTTT; V: TRBV7-2; J: TRBJ1-1; size: -; D: -
CDR3: CASSPRLAGDTQYF; DNA: TGCGCCAGCAGCCCCCGACTAGCGGGGGATACGCAGTATTTT; V: TRBV4-1; J: TRBJ2-3; size: -; D: TRBD2
CDR3: CASSPGGGEETQYF; DNA: TGTGCCAGCAGTCCTGGGGGAGGGGAAGAGACCCAGTACTTC; V: TRBV28; J: TRBJ2-5; size: -; D: TRBD2
CDR3: CASSLDRGFAEAFF; DNA: TGTGCCAGCAGCTTGGACAGGGGGTTCGCTGAAGCTTTCTTT; V: TRBV11-2; J: TRBJ1-1; size: -; D: TRBD1
CDR3: CASSGQNYGYTF; DNA: TGTGCCAGCAGTGGACAAAACTATGGCTACACCTTC; V: TRBV6-1; J: TRBJ1-2; size: -; D: -
CDR3: CASSVFYEQYF; DNA: TGTGCCAGCTCAGTTTTCTACGAGCAGTACTTC; V: TRBV6-1; J: TRBJ2-7; size: few; D: -
CDR3: CASSPGTGRTEAFF; DNA: TGTGCCAGCAGCCCCGGGACAGGGCGAACTGAAGCTTTCTTT; V: TRBV7-9; J: TRBJ1-1; size: -; D: TRBD1
CDR3: CASGQFPLHF; DNA: TGTGCCAGCGGACAGTTCCCCCTCCACTTT; V: TRBV6-1; J: TRBJ1-6; size: -; D: -
CDR3: CASSLGASPLHF; DNA: TGTGCCAGCAGCCTCGGAGCTTCACCCCTCCACTTT; V: TRBV7-9; J: TRBJ1-6; size: -; D: -
CDR3: CASSITREGQPQHF; DNA: TGTGCCAGTAGTATAACCCGGGAGGGCCAGCCCCAGCATTTT; V: TRBV19; J: TRBJ1-5; size: -; D: -
CDR3: CASGDPIAGGYEQYF; DNA: TGTGCCAGCGGGGATCCTATAGCGGGAGGCTACGAGCAGTACTTC; V: TRBV11-2; J: TRBJ2-7; size: -; D: TRBD2
CDR3: CSVELGTGDSYNEQFF; DNA: TGCAGCGTTGAACTCGGGACAGGCGACTCCTACAATGAGCAGTTCTTC; V: TRBV29-1; J: TRBJ2-1; size: -; D: TRBD1
CDR3: CASSLAGELYGYTF; DNA: TGTGCCAGCAGCTTAGCAGGGGAACTGTATGGCTACACCTTC; V: TRBV7-9; J: TRBJ1-2; size: -; D: -
CDR3: CASSGLQGLFEQYF; DNA: TGCGCCAGCAGTGGTCTCCAGGGGTTGTTTGAGCAGTACTTC; V: TRBV10-2; J: TRBJ2-7; size: -; D: -
CDR3: CASSPDRGSGTGELFF; DNA: TGTGCCAGCAGCCCCGACAGGGGCTCGGGGACCGGGGAGCTGTTTTTT; V: TRBV7-6; J: TRBJ2-2; size: -; D: TRBD1
CDR3: CAWSTLWGDTGELFF; DNA: TGTGCCTGGAGTACCCTTTGGGGGGACACCGGGGAGCTGTTTTTT; V: TRBV30; J: TRBJ2-2; size: -; D: -
CDR3: CASSGSEWNGYTF; DNA: TGTGCCAGCAGTGGATCGGAGTGGAATGGCTACACCTTC; V: TRBV6-5; J: TRBJ1-2; size: -; D: -
CDR3: CAWRPMNTEAFF; DNA: TGTGCCTGGAGGCCTATGAACACTGAAGCTTTCTTT; V: TRBV30; J: TRBJ1-1; size: -; D: -
CDR3: CASSSQGARTDTQYF; DNA: TGTGCCAGCAGCTCCCAGGGGGCTCGCACAGATACGCAGTATTTT; V: TRBV5-6; J: TRBJ2-3; size: -; D: TRBD1
CDR3: CASSRQPLNQPQHF; DNA: TGTGCCAGCAGCCGACAGCCTCTCAATCAGCCCCAGCATTTT; V: TRBV7-2; J: TRBJ1-5; size: -; D: -
CDR3: CASRPGTGTYEQYF; DNA: TGCGCCAGTCGACCCGGGACAGGGACCTACGAGCAGTACTTC; V: TRBV5-1; J: TRBJ2-7; size: once; D: TRBD1
CDR3: CASSQDGGSNYEQYF; DNA: TGCGCCAGCAGCCAAGATGGCGGGAGCAACTACGAGCAGTACTTC; V: TRBV4-3; J: TRBJ2-7; size: -; D: TRBD2
CDR3: CASKREGATGQPQHF; DNA: TGTGCCAGCAAGAGAGAGGGGGCTACGGGTCAGCCCCAGCATTTT; V: TRBV2; J: TRBJ1-5; size: -; D: TRBD1
CDR3: CASTPRVGTVDGGYTF; DNA: TGTGCCAGCACTCCTCGGGTGGGGACAGTGGATGGTGGCTACACCTTC; V: TRBV2; J: TRBJ1-2; size: few; D: TRBD1
CDR3: CASSARHRGGSYNEQFF; DNA: TGCGCCAGCAGCGCACGTCACCGGGGTGGATCCTACAATGAGCAGTTCTTC; V: TRBV4-1; J: TRBJ2-1; size: -; D: -
CDR3: CASSFVQGVNEKLFF; DNA: TGTGCCAGCAGTTTTGTCCAGGGGGTTAATGAAAAACTGTTTTTT; V: TRBV28; J: TRBJ1-4; size: few; D: TRBD1
CDR3: CASSLGQGNGYTF; DNA: TGTGCCAGCAGCCTGGGGCAGGGGAATGGCTACACCTTC; V: TRBV5-8; J: TRBJ1-2; size: -; D: -
CDR3: CASSPMEPTQYF; DNA: TGTGCCAGCAGCCCTATGGAGCCTACGCAGTATTTT; V: TRBV7-2; J: TRBJ2-3; size: -; D: -